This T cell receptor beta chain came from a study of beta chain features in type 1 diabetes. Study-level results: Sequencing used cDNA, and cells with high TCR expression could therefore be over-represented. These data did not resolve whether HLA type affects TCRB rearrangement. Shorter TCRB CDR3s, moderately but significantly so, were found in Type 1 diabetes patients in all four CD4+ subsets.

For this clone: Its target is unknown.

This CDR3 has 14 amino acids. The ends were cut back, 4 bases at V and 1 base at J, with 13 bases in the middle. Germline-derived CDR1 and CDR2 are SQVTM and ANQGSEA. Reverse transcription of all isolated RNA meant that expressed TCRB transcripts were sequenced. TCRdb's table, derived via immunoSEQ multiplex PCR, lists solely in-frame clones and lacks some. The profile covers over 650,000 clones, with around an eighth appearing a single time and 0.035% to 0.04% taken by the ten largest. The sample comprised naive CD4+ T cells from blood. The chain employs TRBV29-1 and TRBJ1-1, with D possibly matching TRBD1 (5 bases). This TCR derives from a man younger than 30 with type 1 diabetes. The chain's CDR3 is CSVGPGVGNTEAFF. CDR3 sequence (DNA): TGCAGCGTTGGCCCGGGGGTGGGGAACACTGAAGCTTTCTTT.